These T cell receptor beta chains were read from a single sample in a study of shared clonotypes between healthy human individuals. Produced via immunoSEQ multiplex PCR; TCRdb's table is partial and in-frame only. The sample comprises some 1 million clones, roughly 80% of which are singletons, and about 1.5% rests with the top ten. Specimen: memory CD4+ T cells sorted from blood. These receptors originate from a man younger than 35 in good health. Each CDR3 is given with its conserved first and last residue. A D gene is named only where the DNA matches it firmly. For some rows the clone size is stated as once, few or many, or as a class when expanded; others skip it.

D	size	V	J	DNA	CDR3
TRBD2	-	TRBV5-4	TRBJ2-2	TGTGCCAGCAGCTTGGGTCTAGCGGTCGGGGAGCTGTTTTTT	CASSLGLAVGELFF
-	many	TRBV5-1	TRBJ2-7	TGCGCCAGCAGCTTGGACGGAACCTACGAGCAGTACTTC	CASSLDGTYEQYF
-	-	TRBV11-3	TRBJ2-5	TGTGCCAGCAGCTTAGACACTAGTGCCCAAGAGACCCAGTACTTC	CASSLDTSAQETQYF
-	few	TRBV2	TRBJ1-5	TGTGCCAGCAGTGACAGGGGTGCAAATCAGCCCCAGCATTTT	CASSDRGANQPQHF
-	-	TRBV14	TRBJ1-1	TGTGCCAGCAGCCAAGATTGGACGAATGAAGCTTTCTTT	CASSQDWTNEAFF
TRBD2	-	TRBV7-2	TRBJ2-1	TGTGCCAGCAGCTACCAAGCGGGAGACGAGCAGTTCTTC	CASSYQAGDEQFF
-	-	TRBV9	TRBJ2-2	TGTGCCAGCAGCGTAGCGTGGAGGAAGGGGGAGCTGTTTTTT	CASSVAWRKGELFF
-	-	TRBV6-5	TRBJ2-7	TGTGCCAGCAGTTCAAAGACGGGCAGGACCTACGAGCAGTACTTC	CASSSKTGRTYEQYF
TRBD2	once	TRBV5-1	TRBJ2-5	TGCGCCAGCAGCAAGCCAGGACTAGCGGACCAAGAGACCCAGTACTTC	CASSKPGLADQETQYF
-	once	TRBV6-5	TRBJ2-7	TGTGCCAGCAGTTCCCTGGGGACGACTTCCTACGAGCAGTACTTC	CASSSLGTTSYEQYF
TRBD1	-	TRBV7-8	TRBJ1-1	TGTGCCAGCAGCTCACCCCGGACAGGGGCGGACACTGAAGCTTTCTTT	CASSSPRTGADTEAFF
-	-	TRBV11-2	TRBJ2-7	TGTGCCAGCAGCTTAGTGTCGGCGCTGTCGAAAGAGCAGTACTTC	CASSLVSALSKEQYF
-	-	TRBV10-3	TRBJ2-7	TGTGCCATCAGTGTAGGCGGATTCTACGAGCAGTACTTC	CAISVGGFYEQYF
-	-	TRBV4-1	TRBJ2-1	TGCGCCAGCAGCCAAGACCCGTCCTCAAGTATCCGGAATGAGCAGTTCTTC	CASSQDPSSSIRNEQFF
TRBD2	many	TRBV10-2	TRBJ2-1	TGCGCCAGCAGTGTTCTGACTAGCGGGGGGAATGAGCAGTTCTTC	CASSVLTSGGNEQFF
TRBD2	many	TRBV7-2	TRBJ2-1	TGTGCCAGCAGCTTGGGACTAGCGTACAATGAGCAGTTCTTC	CASSLGLAYNEQFF
-	-	TRBV7-9	TRBJ1-3	TGTGCCAGCAGCTTAGGTTCTAGCTCTGGAAACACCATATATTTT	CASSLGSSSGNTIYF
-	-	TRBV5-1	TRBJ2-2	TGCGCCAGCAGCTTGGGAAACACCGGGGAGCTGTTTTTT	CASSLGNTGELFF
TRBD1	-	TRBV7-9	TRBJ1-1	TGTGCCAGCAGCTTAGCGGGGGCCACAGGGGTTGCTTTCTTT	CASSLAGATGVAFF
-	-	TRBV28	TRBJ1-2	TGTGCCAGCAGTTCTATCGGACAGACACTCGAAGGCTACACCTTC	CASSSIGQTLEGYTF
-	few	TRBV14	TRBJ2-5	TGTGCCAGCAGCCTTGGACACCTACTCCAAGAGACCCAGTACTTC	CASSLGHLLQETQYF
TRBD2	-	TRBV28	TRBJ2-3	TGTGCCAGCAGTTTTGCGGTCCTAGCGGGGGCGGCCACAGATACGCAGTATTTT	CASSFAVLAGAATDTQYF
TRBD1	-	TRBV30	TRBJ2-1	TGTGCCTGGAATACAGGGACAGAGGGATCCAATGAGCAGTTCTTC	CAWNTGTEGSNEQFF
-	-	TRBV28	TRBJ2-3	TGTGCCAGCAGTTTCACAGCAAGCACAGATACGCAGTATTTT	CASSFTASTDTQYF
TRBD1	-	TRBV5-1	TRBJ2-7	TGCGCCAGCAGCTCGAACACAGGGGAGTACGAGCAGTACTTC	CASSSNTGEYEQYF
-	-	TRBV29-1	TRBJ2-7	TGCAGCGTTGGTCGAGCGTTCTTCTACGAGCAGTACTTC	CSVGRAFFYEQYF
-	once	TRBV19	TRBJ2-6	TGTGCCAGTAGACCGGACAGCCTCTCTGGGGCCAACGTCCTGACTTTC	CASRPDSLSGANVLTF
TRBD1	-	TRBV4-1	TRBJ1-2	TGCGCCAGCAGCCAAGAGGGACAGGGAAGTGGCTACACCTTC	CASSQEGQGSGYTF
TRBD1	-	TRBV11-2	TRBJ2-7	TGTGCCAGCAGCCCCAGGACAGGAGATACGAGCAAGTACTTC	CASSPRTGDTSKYF
TRBD1	many	TRBV15	TRBJ2-5	TGTGCCACCAGCAGGAAGCCCTCCGGGACAGAAGAGACCCAGTACTTC	CATSRKPSGTEETQYF
TRBD2	-	TRBV7-8	TRBJ2-7	TGTGCCAGCAGCTTACAGCGGGGGGGATCCTACGAGCAGTACTTC	CASSLQRGGSYEQYF
-	-	TRBV21-1	TRBJ2-7	TGTGCCAGCAGCAAACAGGGAGGCGAGCAGTACTTC	CASSKQGGEQYF
TRBD2	-	TRBV19	TRBJ2-1	TGTGCCAGTAGTCCTAGCGGGGGTTACAATGAGCAGTTCTTC	CASSPSGGYNEQFF
-	-	TRBV13	TRBJ1-4	TGTGCCAGCAGCTTAAGGGTTAATGAAAAACTGTTTTTT	CASSLRVNEKLFF
-	-	TRBV6-6	TRBJ2-5	TGTGCCAGCAGTTCCCCAGGCGAAGAGACCCAGTACTTC	CASSSPGEETQYF
-	few	TRBV2	TRBJ2-4	TGTGCCAGCAGTGAAGAACAGGTCACCAAAAACATTCAGTACTTC	CASSEEQVTKNIQYF
-	-	TRBV5-6	TRBJ1-1	TGTGCCAGCAGCTCGGAGAGCACTGAAGCTTTCTTT	CASSSESTEAFF
TRBD1	-	TRBV28	TRBJ1-6	TGTGCCAGCTGGGACAGGGGAGGGTCACCCCTCCACTTT	CASWDRGGSPLHF
-	-	TRBV7-3	TRBJ2-1	TGTGCCAGCAGCCGAAGCGGGACAGCCGGTGAGCAGTTCTTC	CASSRSGTAGEQFF